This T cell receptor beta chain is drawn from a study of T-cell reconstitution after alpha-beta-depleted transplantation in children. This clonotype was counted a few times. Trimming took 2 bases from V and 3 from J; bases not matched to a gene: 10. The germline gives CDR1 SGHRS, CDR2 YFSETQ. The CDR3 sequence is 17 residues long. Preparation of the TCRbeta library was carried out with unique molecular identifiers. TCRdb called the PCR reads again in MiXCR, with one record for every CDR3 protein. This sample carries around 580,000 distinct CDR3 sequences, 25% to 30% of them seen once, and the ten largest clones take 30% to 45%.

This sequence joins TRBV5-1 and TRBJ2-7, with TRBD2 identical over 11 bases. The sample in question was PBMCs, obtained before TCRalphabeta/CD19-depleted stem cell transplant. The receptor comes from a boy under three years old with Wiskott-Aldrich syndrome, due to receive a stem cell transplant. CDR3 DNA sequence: TGCGCCAGCAGCTTCCAGCTAGCGGGAGGCGGGCTCTACGAGCAGTACTTC. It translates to CASSFQLAGGGLYEQYF.